A single sample gave rise to the 29 T cell receptor beta chains below, sequenced in a study of blood T cell repertoires in COVID-19. Generated by immunoSEQ multiplex PCR, the TCRdb table keeps only in-frame clones and is missing some. The repertoire consists of 60,000 to 75,000 clones, with around 86% occurring once and the leading ten covering about 4%. Input material: peripheral blood. These TCRs come from a man aged 70-80 years with active COVID-19.

The chain is built from TRBV27 and TRBJ1-1; the D gene is possibly TRBD1 (5 bases). The V end was cut by 1 base, the J end by 1 base, with 13 bases between. Germline CDR1 reads MNHEY; CDR2 reads SMNVEV (reference sequence). CDR3 length: 16 amino acids. The DNA for the CDR3 is TGTGCCAGCAGTTTATGGTTTAGGGGTGGGAACACTGAAGCTTTCTTT. Its protein product is CASSLWFRGGNTEAFF.

This clone was detected only a few times. This chain joins TRBV7-2 and TRBJ1-5; a weak D match, TRBD1 (5 bases). CDR3 length: 13 amino acids. The germline V and J ends were trimmed by 5 bases and 9 bases, with 14 bases remaining between them. Germline-derived CDR1 and CDR2 are SGHTA and FQGNSA. The CDR3 nucleotides are TGTGCCAGCAGCCGGGACCCGGGGGGGCCCCAGCATTTT. This codes for CASSRDPGGPQHF.

The chain has TRBV6-5 and TRBJ1-5; D perhaps matches TRBD1 (6 bases). Trimming stripped 5 bases from V and 4 bases from J, with 15 bases between. Per the germline V gene, CDR1 is MNHEY and CDR2 is SVGAGI. This CDR3 is 15 amino acids long. For the CDR3, the DNA is TGTGCCAGCAGTCAACAGGGACCGGTGAATCAGCCCCAGCATTTT. Translating gives CASSQQGPVNQPQHF.

This chain joins TRBV11-3 and TRBJ2-7; 8 nucleotides align to TRBD1. Germline values: CDR1 SGHNT, CDR2 YENEEA. After removal of 5 bases from V and 5 bases from J, the junction contained 8 bases not matched to a gene. This CDR3 has 14 residues. The CDR3 nucleotides are TGTGCCAGCAGCCTAGGACAGGGCCGGGACGAGCAGTACTTC. This encodes CASSLGQGRDEQYF.

This chain connects TRBV5-1 to TRBJ2-1; TRBD2 matches 10 bases. V shed 0 bases, J shed 8 bases, and the junction held 5 bases outside the gene matches. CDR1 and CDR2 from the germline V gene are SGHRS and YFSETQ. The length of the CDR3 is 15 residues. The CDR3 DNA sequence: TGCGCCAGCAGCTTGGGTAGCGGGAGGTTCGATGAGCAGTTCTTC. Translated, it gives CASSLGSGRFDEQFF.

This chain connects TRBV7-6 to TRBJ2-5; TRBD1 aligns across 11 bases. The CDR3 length is 16 residues. V lost 5 bases and J lost 4; bases outside the gene matches: 9. Per germline, CDR1 SGHVS and CDR2 FNYEAQ. The CDR3 nucleotides read TGTGCCAGCAGCAGCCCGGACAGGGGGCTTGGAGAGACCCAGTACTTC. It yields the protein CASSSPDRGLGETQYF.

CDR3 coding DNA: TGTGCCAGCTCACCCCCCTCAGGGACAGGCGGAAACACCATATATTTT. Its translation: CASSPPSGTGGNTIYF. This chain links TRBV18 with TRBJ1-3; 8 bases are shared with TRBD1. Unmatched junction bases numbered 8, after V lost 3 bases and J lost 4 bases. The germline gives CDR1 KGHSH, CDR2 LQKENI. The CDR3 extends over 16 amino acids.

V and J are TRBV30 and TRBJ2-7; 7 bases map to TRBD1. Per germline, CDR1 GTSNPN and CDR2 SVGIG (reference sequence). The CDR3 runs 12 residues. The junction had 1 base not matched to a gene; V was cut back by 2 bases and J by 3 bases. CDR3 nucleotide sequence: TGTGCCTGGAGTCCAGGGGGCTACGAGCAGTACTTC. Translated, it gives CAWSPGGYEQYF.

This chain joins TRBV10-2 and TRBJ2-3, with D tentatively TRBD2 (6 bases). CDR1 WSHSY and CDR2 SAAADI come from the germline V gene. V shed 3 bases and J shed 1 base, with 20 bases lying between them. The CDR3 extends over 18 amino acids. CDR3 nucleotides: TGCGCCAGCAGTGATGGGCGGGGATACCGGGCGGGCACAGATACGCAGTATTTT. Amino acids: CASSDGRGYRAGTDTQYF.

V is TRBV11-2 and J is TRBJ2-3, with a tentative D call TRBD2 (5 bases). CDR1 SGHAT and CDR2 FQNNGV come from the germline V gene. Trimming left V 7 bases short and J 2 bases short, with 10 bases between. The CDR3 is 13 residues long. Here the CDR3 reads CASTGVSTDTQYF. The CDR3 DNA sequence: TGTGCCAGCACCGGGGTGTCCACAGATACGCAGTATTTT.

Only one count was recorded for this clone. This chain joins TRBV7-9 and TRBJ2-1; 9 nucleotides align to TRBD2. The germline V gene encodes CDR1 SEHNR and CDR2 FQNEAQ (reference sequence). The CDR3 has 15 amino acids. V gave up 2 bases and J gave up 7 bases; unmatched junction bases: 6. CDR3 bases: TGTGCCAGCAGCTTATTTGCGGGGGGGAAAAATGAGCAGTTCTTC. It is translated as CASSLFAGGKNEQFF.

This rearrangement joins TRBV7-3 to TRBJ2-7; perhaps TRBD1 as D (6 bases). The V gene lost 5 bases and the J gene lost 2 bases, with 19 bases spanning the gap. This CDR3 is 16 amino acids long. The germline V gene has CDR1 SGHTA and CDR2 FQGTGA. The CDR3 DNA sequence: TGTGCCAGCAGCCTCAGGGGTGGGGAAACTACCTACGAGCAGTACTTC. The encoded protein is CASSLRGGETTYEQYF. The variable domain in full, with the rest retrieved from reference TRBV7-3 and TRBJ2-7, is GAGVSQTPSNKVTEKGKYVELRCDPISGHTALYWYRQSLGQGPEFLIYFQGTGAADDSGLPNDRFFAVRPEGSVSTLKIQRTERGDSAVYLCASSLRGGETTYEQYFGPGTRLTVT.

The V gene is TRBV28, the J gene TRBJ2-7; TRBD1 matches at 8 bases. Looked up from germline, CDR1 is MDHEN and CDR2 is SYDVKM. The CDR3 extends over 14 amino acids. Trimming cost V 3 bases and J 6 bases; bases outside gene matches: 7. CDR3 nucleotide sequence: TGTGCCAGCAGTTTCTCGGACAGGGCGGCCGAGCAGTACTTC. Translating it yields CASSFSDRAAEQYF.

The chain links TRBV5-8 to TRBJ1-5, with a tentative D call TRBD1 (5 bases). Germline V CDR1 and CDR2: SGHTS, YDEGEE. V lost 7 bases and J 4 bases, leaving 18 bases between the germline ends. The CDR3 spans 15 residues. CDR3 sequence (DNA): TGTGCCAGCCACCTGGGGCTGGGTGGGAATCAGCCCCAGCATTTT. It yields the protein CASHLGLGGNQPQHF. Variable domain in full (rest from reference TRBV5-8 and TRBJ1-5): EAGVTQSPTHLIKTRGQQATLRCSPISGHTSVYWYQQALGLGLQFLLWYDEGEERNRGNFPPRFSGRQFPNYSSELNVNALELEDSALYLCASHLGLGGNQPQHFGDGTRLSIL.

This chain joins TRBV4-1 and TRBJ1-2; a possible D gene is TRBD1 (5 bases). CDR3 length: 14 amino acids. Looked up from germline, CDR1 is MGHRA and CDR2 is YSYEKL. The germline V and J ends were trimmed by 0 bases and 4 bases, with 9 bases remaining between them. CDR3 nucleotide sequence: TGCGCCAGCAGCCAAGAACAGGCCCTCTATGGCTACACCTTC. Residues: CASSQEQALYGYTF.

The rearrangement joins TRBV20-1 to TRBJ1-1, with D possibly matching TRBD1 (5 bases). The CDR3 totals 13 residues. Trimming pared 3 bases from V and 1 base from J, leaving 9 bases between. Germline-derived CDR1 and CDR2 are DFQATT and SNEGSKA (reference sequence). Here the CDR3 reads CSASVGQNTEAFF. The CDR3 DNA reads TGCAGTGCTAGTGTGGGGCAGAACACTGAAGCTTTCTTT.

The genes are TRBV7-2 and TRBJ2-7, with 7 bases that match TRBD2. The CDR3 loop spans 17 amino acids. Trimming took 3 bases from V and 5 from J; bases not matched to a gene: 16. Germline lookup yields CDR1 SGHTA and CDR2 FQGNSA. The CDR3 is CASSLRAGGSPPHEQYF. For the CDR3, the DNA is TGTGCCAGCAGCTTGAGGGCTGGCGGGAGTCCCCCTCACGAGCAGTACTTC.

This sequence joins TRBV5-6 and TRBJ1-4, with a tentative D call TRBD1 (5 bases). With 4 bases removed from V and 3 bases from J, the gap between germline ends came to 16 bases. Germline-derived CDR1 and CDR2 are SGHDT and YYEEEE. The CDR3 totals 16 residues. CDR3 in DNA: TGTGCCAGCAGCCTCCGGAGGGCGGGGGCTAATGAAAAACTGTTTTTT. It specifies CASSLRRAGANEKLFF.

The chain combines TRBV19 with TRBJ1-1; 9 bases agree with TRBD1. Looked up from germline, CDR1 is LNHDA and CDR2 is SQIVND (reference sequence). V was clipped by 7 bases and J by 5 bases; unmatched bases: 17. The CDR3 is 17 residues long. CDR3 coding DNA: TGTGCCAGTAAAGGAGGGGCAGCACAGGGGGCGAGTACTGAAGCTTTCTTT. It encodes CASKGGAAQGASTEAFF.

This clone is a singleton in its sample. The chain has TRBV7-2 and TRBJ1-5; TRBD1 matches 8 bases. CDR1 SGHTA and CDR2 FQGNSA come from the germline V gene. The CDR3 length is 13 residues. The junction had 3 bases not matched to a gene; V was cut back by 6 bases and J by 5 bases. In nucleotides, the CDR3 is TGTGCCAGCAGTGGACAGGGAGATCAGCCCCAGCATTTT. Its protein product is CASSGQGDQPQHF.

As concerns this clone: The same CDR3 also results from other DNA sequences found in this sample. The chain is built from TRBV4-1 and TRBJ2-7, with D possibly matching TRBD2 (7 bases). This CDR3 is 17 amino acids long. CDR1 is MGHRA, CDR2 YSYEKL, per germline. V lost 2 bases, J lost 4 bases, and 21 bases lay in between. The DNA of the CDR3 is TGCGCCAGCAGCCAACAGGGTGGGGGGGGCCTGGGATACGAGCAGTACTTC. The encoded protein is CASSQQGGGGLGYEQYF.

This chain connects TRBV28 to TRBJ1-6; D is undetermined. The germline CDR1 and CDR2 sequences are MDHEN and SYDVKM. CDR3 size: 12 residues. V was cut by 6 bases and J by 10 bases, with 10 bases left in between. CDR3 coding DNA: TGTGCCAGCAGGCTACCCTCCTCACCCCTCCACTTT. Translating it yields CASRLPSSPLHF.

This sequence joins TRBV28 and TRBJ1-4, with no clear D. CDR3 size: 15 residues. CDR1 is MDHEN and CDR2 is SYDVKM in the germline V gene. Trimming took off 7 bases at V and 4 bases at J, with 16 bases between the two ends. CDR3 coding DNA: TGTGCCAGCAATGTCCCACGGGGTGGTAATGAAAAACTGTTTTTT. Translation gives CASNVPRGGNEKLFF.

The chain has TRBV3-1 (or the pseudogene TRBV3-2) and TRBJ2-7, with D tentatively TRBD2 (5 bases). Trimming removed 4 bases at V and 3 bases at J, with 13 bases between. CDR1 is LGHDT, CDR2 YNNKEL, per germline (reference sequence). The length of the CDR3 is 14 residues. For the CDR3, the DNA is TGTGCCAGCAGCCCCGGAGACCGGGGCTACGAGCAGTACTTC. It specifies CASSPGDRGYEQYF.

The V gene is TRBV29-1, the J gene TRBJ1-2, with D maybe TRBD1 (5 bases). V was trimmed by 1 base and J by 4 bases, leaving 13 bases between them. This CDR3 is built from 14 residues. The germline gives CDR1 SQVTM, CDR2 ANQGSEA. The CDR3 DNA follows: TGCAGCGTTGAAGGGGGCATGGGGTTCTATGGCTACACCTTC. Translation: CSVEGGMGFYGYTF.

The V call is TRBV24-1, the J call TRBJ2-1; D remains ambiguous. This CDR3 spans 15 amino acids. The V end lost 4 bases, the J end lost 0 bases, and 9 bases lay between the germline ends. The germline CDR1 and CDR2 sequences are KGHDR and SFDVKD. The CDR3 region is CATSDPAVSYNEQFF. CDR3 bases: TGTGCCACCAGTGACCCGGCGGTCTCCTACAATGAGCAGTTCTTC.

The chain recombines TRBV6-5 with TRBJ2-7, with a possible D match to TRBD2 (7 bases). Deletions cut 2 bases from V and 7 bases from J, with 15 bases between. In germline, CDR1 is MNHEY, CDR2 SVGAGI. The CDR3 spans 14 residues. The DNA for the CDR3 is TGTGCCAGCAGTTACCCTGGGGGGGCGAGGGAGCAGTACTTC. It translates to CASSYPGGAREQYF.

The chain has TRBV19 and TRBJ2-7; 15 bases match TRBD2. The CDR3 runs to 16 residues. Trimming at V came to 6 bases and at J to 5 bases, leaving 8 bases not matched to a gene. Germline-derived CDR1 and CDR2 are LNHDA and SQIVND (reference sequence). The DNA for the CDR3 is TGTGCCAGTAGCCCCGGACTAGCGGGAGGGGGCGACGAGCAGTACTTC. Amino acids: CASSPGLAGGGDEQYF.

The J gene is TRBJ2-3, the V gene TRBV19, with TRBD1 matching 7 bases. V lost 3 bases to trimming and J lost 6 bases; unmatched junction nucleotides: 12. This CDR3 contains 16 residues. CDR1 is LNHDA, CDR2 SQIVND, per germline (reference sequence). CDR3 in DNA: TGTGCCAGTAGTATCCAGCTCCCTACAGGGGTGGATACGCAGTATTTT. It is translated as CASSIQLPTGVDTQYF.